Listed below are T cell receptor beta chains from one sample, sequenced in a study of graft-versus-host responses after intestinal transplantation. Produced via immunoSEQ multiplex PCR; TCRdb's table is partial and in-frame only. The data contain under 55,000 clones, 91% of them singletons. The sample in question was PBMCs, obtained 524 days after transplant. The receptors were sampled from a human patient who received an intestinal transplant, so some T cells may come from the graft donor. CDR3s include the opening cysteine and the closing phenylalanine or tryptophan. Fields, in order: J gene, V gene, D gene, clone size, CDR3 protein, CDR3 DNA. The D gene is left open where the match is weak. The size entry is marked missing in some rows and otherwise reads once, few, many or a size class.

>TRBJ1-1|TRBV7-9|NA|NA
CASSFNRVAFF
TGTGCCAGCAGCTTTAACAGGGTAGCTTTCTTT
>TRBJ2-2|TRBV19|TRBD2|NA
CASSMASGVTSGELFF
TGTGCCAGTAGTATGGCTAGCGGGGTTACATCCGGGGAGCTGTTTTTT
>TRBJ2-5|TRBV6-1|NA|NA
CASSEWNRLMETQYF
TGTGCCAGCAGTGAATGGAACAGGCTTATGGAGACCCAGTACTTC
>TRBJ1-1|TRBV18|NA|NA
CASTQQGTNTEAFF
TGTGCCAGCACTCAACAGGGCACAAACACTGAAGCTTTCTTT
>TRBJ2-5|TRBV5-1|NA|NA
CASSLAGVLETQYF
TGCGCCAGCAGCTTGGCGGGGGTACTGGAGACCCAGTACTTC
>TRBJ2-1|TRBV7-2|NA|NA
CASRRTGGGSRSEQFF
TGTGCCAGCCGAAGGACCGGTGGGGGGAGTCGGAGTGAGCAGTTCTTC
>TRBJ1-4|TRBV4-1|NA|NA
CASSQTFSGATNEKLFF
TGCGCCAGCAGCCAGACCTTTTCTGGGGCAACTAATGAAAAACTGTTTTTT
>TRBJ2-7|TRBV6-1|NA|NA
CASSEAGPYEQYF
TGTGCCAGCAGTGAAGCGGGACCCTACGAGCAGTACTTC
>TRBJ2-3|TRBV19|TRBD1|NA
CASSTSPGQEDTQYF
TGTGCCAGTAGTACCTCTCCGGGACAGGAAGATACGCAGTATTTT
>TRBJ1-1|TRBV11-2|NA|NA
CASSLGLVEAFF
TGTGCCAGCAGCTTAGGCCTAGTGGAAGCTTTCTTT
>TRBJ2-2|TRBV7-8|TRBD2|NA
CASSLGLAGGWTGELFF
TGTGCCAGCAGCTTAGGACTAGCGGGAGGATGGACCGGGGAGCTGTTTTTT
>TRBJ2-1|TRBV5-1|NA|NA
CASSLDSSYNEQFF
TGCGCCAGCAGCTTGGACTCCTCCTACAATGAGCAGTTCTTC
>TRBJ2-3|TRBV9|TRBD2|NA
CASSASWTSGSTDTQYF
TGTGCCAGCAGCGCCAGCTGGACTAGCGGTAGCACAGATACGCAGTATTTT
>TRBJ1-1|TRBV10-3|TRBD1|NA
CAIGQGATGNTEAFF
TGTGCCATCGGACAGGGGGCGACGGGGAACACTGAAGCTTTCTTT
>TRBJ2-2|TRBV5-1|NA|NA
CASSSETVNTGELFF
TGCGCCAGCAGCTCGGAAACCGTAAACACCGGGGAGCTGTTTTTT
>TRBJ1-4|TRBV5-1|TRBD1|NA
CASSFVTGEKLFF
TGCGCCAGCAGCTTCGTGACAGGGGAAAAACTGTTTTTT
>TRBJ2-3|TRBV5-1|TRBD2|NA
CASRQGLAGTDTQYF
TGCGCCAGCAGACAGGGACTAGCGGGCACAGATACGCAGTATTTT
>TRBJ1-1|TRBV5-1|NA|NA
CASSLGRNTEAFF
TGCGCCAGCAGCTTGGGGCGGAACACTGAAGCTTTCTTT
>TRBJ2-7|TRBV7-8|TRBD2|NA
CASSLGREFDEQYF
TGTGCCAGCAGCTTAGGGCGGGAGTTTGACGAGCAGTACTTC
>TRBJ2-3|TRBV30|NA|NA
CARNRDRQGGGTDTQYF
TGTGCCCGGAACCGGGACAGACAGGGAGGGGGCACAGATACGCAGTATTTT
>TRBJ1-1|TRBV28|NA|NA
CASSLAFTGNTEAFF
TGTGCCAGCAGTTTAGCCTTTACAGGAAACACTGAAGCTTTCTTT
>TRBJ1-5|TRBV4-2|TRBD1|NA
CASSQYGTANQPQHF
TGTGCCAGCAGCCAGTATGGGACAGCCAATCAGCCCCAGCATTTT
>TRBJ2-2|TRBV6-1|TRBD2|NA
CASSGLAVTGELFF
TGTGCCAGCAGTGGACTAGCCGTTACCGGGGAGCTGTTTTTT
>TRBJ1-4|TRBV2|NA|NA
CASSSRTATNEKLFF
TGTGCCAGCAGTTCTAGGACGGCAACTAATGAAAAACTGTTTTTT
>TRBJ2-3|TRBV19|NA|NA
CASSTQGRIDTQYF
TGTGCCAGTAGTACGCAGGGCAGGATAGATACGCAGTATTTT
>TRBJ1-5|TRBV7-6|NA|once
CASSLGGRNQPQHF
TGTGCCAGCAGCTTAGGCGGCAGAAATCAGCCCCAGCATTTT
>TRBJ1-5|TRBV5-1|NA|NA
CASSPGGNQPQHF
TGCGCCAGCAGCCCTGGGGGCAATCAGCCCCAGCATTTT
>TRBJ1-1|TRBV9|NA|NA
CASSVEEGHWRNTEAFF
TGTGCCAGCAGCGTAGAAGAGGGTCATTGGCGGAACACTGAAGCTTTCTTT
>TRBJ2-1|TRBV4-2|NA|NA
CASSQAQAELYSSYNEQFF
TGTGCCAGCAGCCAAGCCCAGGCAGAACTCTATAGCTCCTACAATGAGCAGTTCTTC
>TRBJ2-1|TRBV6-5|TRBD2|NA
CASSLGREFGNEQFF
TGTGCCAGCAGTTTAGGGCGGGAGTTTGGCAATGAGCAGTTCTTC
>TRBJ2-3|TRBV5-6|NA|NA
CASMRQDTDTQYF
TGTGCCAGCATGAGGCAGGACACAGATACGCAGTATTTT
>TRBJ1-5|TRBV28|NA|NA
CASSLWYLVGAYSNQPQHF
TGTGCCAGCAGTTTATGGTACCTAGTAGGGGCGTATAGCAATCAGCCCCAGCATTTT
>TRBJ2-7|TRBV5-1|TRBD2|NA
CASSPGSGRTYEQYF
TGCGCCAGCAGCCCAGGCAGCGGGAGGACCTACGAGCAGTACTTC
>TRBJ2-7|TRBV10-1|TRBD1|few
CASPSVTGGAPKDEQYF
TGCGCCAGCCCGTCCGTGACAGGGGGCGCCCCTAAAGACGAGCAGTACTTC
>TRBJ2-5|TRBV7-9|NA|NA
CASSLDETQYF
TGTGCCAGCAGCTTAGATGAGACCCAGTACTTC
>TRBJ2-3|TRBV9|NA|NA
CASSASGTAGMDTQYF
TGTGCCAGCAGCGCCTCCGGGACAGCGGGGATGGATACGCAGTATTTT
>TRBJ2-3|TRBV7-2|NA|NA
CASSLVSKDTQYF
TGTGCCAGCAGCTTAGTGTCGAAGGATACGCAGTATTTT
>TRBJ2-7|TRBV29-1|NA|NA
CSVERGRGSYEQYF
TGCAGCGTCGAGAGAGGTAGGGGCTCCTACGAGCAGTACTTC
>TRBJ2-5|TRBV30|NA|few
CAWSVNYQETQYF
TGTGCCTGGAGTGTAAACTACCAAGAGACCCAGTACTTC
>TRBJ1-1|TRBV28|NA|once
CASSLWDLGRSNTEAFF
TGTGCCAGCAGTTTATGGGATCTAGGGAGGTCGAACACTGAAGCTTTCTTT
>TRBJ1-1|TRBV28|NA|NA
CASGGLGETEAFF
TGTGCCAGCGGGGGGCTAGGGGAGACTGAAGCTTTCTTT
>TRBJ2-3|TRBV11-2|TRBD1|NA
CASSLVETGPHTDTQYF
TGTGCCAGCAGCTTAGTGGAGACAGGGCCGCACACAGATACGCAGTATTTT
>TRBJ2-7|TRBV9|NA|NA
CASSVGFWARYEQYF
TGTGCCAGCAGCGTAGGATTTTGGGCCCGCTACGAGCAGTACTTC
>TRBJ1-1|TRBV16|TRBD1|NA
CASSQQGGGTEAFF
TGTGCCAGCAGCCAACAGGGGGGAGGCACTGAAGCTTTCTTT
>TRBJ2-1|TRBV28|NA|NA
CASSLGRGNEQFF
TGTGCCAGCAGTTTGGGGCGCGGGAATGAGCAGTTCTTC
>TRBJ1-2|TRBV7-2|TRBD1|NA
CASSLTGGAPYGYTF
TGTGCCAGCAGCCTCACAGGGGGCGCCCCCTATGGCTACACCTTC
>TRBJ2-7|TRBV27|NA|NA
CATGGGPHLYEQYF
TGTGCCACGGGTGGGGGTCCCCATCTCTACGAGCAGTACTTC
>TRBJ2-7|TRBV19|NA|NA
CASSIFRGEEQYF
TGTGCCAGTAGTATCTTCAGGGGAGAGGAGCAGTACTTC
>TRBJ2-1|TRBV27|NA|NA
CASSIPPGGEQFF
TGTGCCAGCAGCATCCCCCCTGGGGGTGAGCAGTTCTTC
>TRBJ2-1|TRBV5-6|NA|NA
CASSPGAYNEQFF
TGTGCCAGCAGCCCCGGAGCTTACAATGAGCAGTTCTTC
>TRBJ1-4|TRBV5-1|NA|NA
CASSLGSVTYNEKLFF
TGCGCCAGCAGCTTGGGATCGGTTACTTATAATGAAAAACTGTTTTTT
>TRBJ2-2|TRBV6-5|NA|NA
CASSYSINPNAGELFF
TGTGCCAGCAGTTACTCGATCAACCCCAACGCCGGGGAGCTGTTTTTT
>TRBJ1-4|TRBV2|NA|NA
CASSESALNEKLFF
TGTGCCAGCAGTGAAAGTGCGCTTAATGAAAAACTGTTTTTT
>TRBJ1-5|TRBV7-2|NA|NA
CASSPRQASLVQPQHF
TGTGCCAGCAGCCCGAGACAGGCAAGTCTGGTTCAGCCCCAGCATTTT
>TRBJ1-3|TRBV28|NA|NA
CASSLGGSNTIYF
TGTGCCAGCAGCCTGGGGGGCTCAAACACCATATATTTT
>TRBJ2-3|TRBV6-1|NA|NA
CASSPRTDTQYF
TGTGCCAGCAGTCCTCGCACAGATACGCAGTATTTT
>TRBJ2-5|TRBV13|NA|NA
CASSLQGQETQYF
TGTGCCAGCAGCCTTCAGGGGCAAGAGACCCAGTACTTC
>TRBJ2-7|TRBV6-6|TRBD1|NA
CASSPDRAHYEQYF
TGTGCCAGCAGTCCTGACAGGGCCCACTACGAGCAGTACTTC
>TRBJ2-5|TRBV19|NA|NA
CASSIQRGQETQYF
TGTGCCAGTAGTATTCAAAGGGGACAAGAGACCCAGTACTTC
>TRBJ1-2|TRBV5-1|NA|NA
CASSLQQAFRGYTF
TGCGCCAGCAGCTTACAACAGGCTTTTAGGGGCTACACCTTC